This record looks at one TCR beta chain sequence and its context. Its antigen is not identified. This entry comes from a study of radiation and T cells in renal cell carcinoma. Whole-study results and caveats: Top tumor clonotypes rose in blood 2 weeks post-radiation, then contracted. Baseline intratumoral clonotype presence is unknown without pretreatment biopsies.

The method was immunoSEQ multiplex PCR; TCRdb's version includes in-frame clones alone and lacks a portion of them. The sample includes 100,000 to 150,000 clones, more than 75% of them seen just once. Germline V gene data show CDR1 as SGDLS and CDR2 as YYNGEE. This CDR3 region has 14 residues. V lost 4 bases and J lost 5; bases outside the gene matches: 6. The time point denotes: blood 2 weeks post-SBRT. Sample treatment: 15 Gy SBRT to primary tumor, nephrectomy 4 weeks later. V usage is TRBV9 and J usage is TRBJ1-2, with 9 bases lining up with TRBD1. This clonotype was obtained from a woman in her 70s with renal cell carcinoma. This material consisted of blood, taken from a patient whose treatment included radiotherapy and nephrectomy. CDR3 in amino acids: CASSTGQGRYGYTF. The CDR3 DNA sequence: TGTGCCAGCAGCACGGGACAGGGACGGTATGGCTACACCTTC.